The next 27 T cell receptor beta chains were all read from a single sample in a study of post-analysis software for immune sequencing data. Unique molecular identifiers were present in the TCR beta cDNA libraries. Each CDR3 protein gets one entry after TCRdb re-called the PCR reads with MiXCR. The repertoire consists of a few hundred thousand distinct CDR3 sequences, with roughly 30% occurring once and the leading ten covering around 15%. What these receptors recognize is not known. Whole-study findings and limits: Roughly 5 TRBV segments (TRBV5-6, TRBV5-1 and TRBV20-1 among them) occurred more frequently in patients than in controls.

Sequencing was done on a sample of blood. The receptors come from a girl aged 5 to 17 with multiple sclerosis.

This clonotype has a handful of counts. This chain links TRBV27 with TRBJ1-2; D perhaps matches TRBD1 (5 bases). Germline CDR1 and CDR2: MNHEY and SMNVEV (reference sequence). This CDR3 comprises 17 residues. Between the trimmed V and J ends, which lost 6 bases and 4 bases, there was a span of 24 bases. The CDR3 region has the DNA TGTGCCAGCAGAAAGTCCCGGGACTTTACGGGAGGCTATGGCTACACCTTC. Encoded protein: CASRKSRDFTGGYGYTF.

The chain couples TRBV12-3 or TRBV12-4 to TRBJ1-1; 8 bases align to TRBD1. The CDR3 spans 13 residues. Germline trimming cut 2 bases from V and 7 bases from J; bases unmatched to any gene: 3. CDR3 nucleotide sequence: TGTGCCAGCAGTTTACAACAGGGGGGTGAAGCTTTCTTT. This codes for CASSLQQGGEAFF.

This clonotype was counted only a few times. CDR3 coding DNA: TGTGCCAGCAGCCGGACCCACGGGGAGGGCTGCTACGAGCAGTACTTC. As protein: CASSRTHGEGCYEQYF. The V gene is TRBV9, the J gene TRBJ2-7, with TRBD2 matching 7 bases. Trimming at V came to 4 bases and at J to 3 bases, leaving 13 bases not matched to a gene. Germline V lookup: CDR1 SGDLS, CDR2 YYNGEE. CDR3 length: 16 amino acids.

This chain connects TRBV13 to TRBJ1-1; tentative D call: TRBD1 (5 bases). Trimming removed 4 bases at V and 0 bases at J, with 18 bases between. Germline-derived CDR1 and CDR2 are PRHDT and FYEKMQ (reference sequence). The CDR3 sequence is 17 residues long. CDR3 loop: CASSSLGWGSVNTEAFF. The CDR3 bases are TGTGCCAGCAGCTCGTTGGGATGGGGCAGCGTGAACACTGAAGCTTTCTTT.

On this clonotype itself: Lacking the conserved final phenylalanine or tryptophan, this CDR3 likely reflects a read error. The J gene is TRBJ2-5, the V gene TRBV20-1; D call uncertain. Trimming cost V 3 bases and J 0 bases, with 8 bases left between them. The CDR3 contains 13 residues. Germline CDR1 DFQATT, CDR2 SNEGSKA (reference sequence). The CDR3 reads CSASLQNQETQYI. CDR3 in DNA: TGCAGTGCTAGTCTACAAAACCAAGAGACCCAGTACATC.

This chain links TRBV4-1 with TRBJ1-4; weak D call: TRBD1 (5 bases). With 2 bases removed from V and 5 bases from J, the gap between germline ends came to 12 bases. The CDR3 extends over 15 amino acids. The germline V gene encodes CDR1 MGHRA and CDR2 YSYEKL. CDR3 sequence: CASSQLGGGNEKLFF. As DNA, the CDR3 is TGCGCCAGCAGCCAATTGGGTGGGGGGAATGAAAAACTGTTTTTT.

In this sample, this clonotype turned up a few times. The gene calls are TRBV6-5 and TRBJ2-1; 7 bases are a match to TRBD1. The CDR3 length is 16 residues. Germline V gene sequence: CDR1 MNHEY, CDR2 SVGAGI. Trimming at V came to 7 bases and at J to 7 bases, leaving 16 bases not matched to a gene. CDR3 nucleotide sequence: TGTGCCAGCAATCGGGACGACAGGGCGACCCGTAATGAGCAGTTCTTC. Protein sequence: CASNRDDRATRNEQFF.

The genes are TRBV3-1 and TRBJ2-3; 7 bases are shared with TRBD1. Germline V gene sequence: CDR1 LGHDT, CDR2 YNNKEL (reference sequence). This CDR3 has 15 amino acids. With V trimmed by 0 bases and J by 4 bases, 4 bases remained unmatched. The CDR3 DNA follows: TGTGCCAGCAGCCAAGATCTGGGGACAGCAGATACGCAGTATTTT. Its translation: CASSQDLGTADTQYF.

This clonotype was detected a few times. In DNA form, the CDR3 reads TGTGCCAGCAGCTTATTAGTAGCGGGGTCACCGGTAGAGCAGTACTTC. Encoded protein: CASSLLVAGSPVEQYF. The chain links TRBV7-2 to TRBJ2-7; 8 bases line up with TRBD2. Germline V gives CDR1 SGHTA, CDR2 FQGNSA. There are 16 residues in the CDR3. Trimming cost V 2 bases and J 7 bases; bases outside gene matches: 13.

There are a few counts of this clonotype. The J gene is TRBJ1-1, the V gene TRBV7-2; a possible D gene is TRBD1 (6 bases). Germline V CDR1 and CDR2: SGHTA, FQGNSA. Trimming took off 5 bases at V and 1 base at J, with 14 bases between the two ends. CDR3 length equals 15 residues. CDR3 DNA: TGTGCCAGCAGCCGAACCCAACAGGGGAACACTGAAGCTTTCTTT. Amino acids: CASSRTQQGNTEAFF. The variable domain in full, with the rest retrieved from reference TRBV7-2 and TRBJ1-1, is GAGVSQSPSNKVTEKGKDVELRCDPISGHTALYWYRQSLGQGLEFLIYFQGNSAPDKSGLPSDRFSAERTGGSVSTLTIQRTQQEDSAVYLCASSRTQQGNTEAFFGQGTRLTVV.

V is TRBV20-1 and J is TRBJ2-3, with 9 bases that match TRBD2. From germline, CDR1 is DFQATT and CDR2 SNEGSKA (reference sequence). The CDR3 runs to 16 residues. After removal of 0 bases from V and 3 bases from J, the junction contained 7 bases not matched to a gene. This CDR3 is CSARDQISGGTDTQYF. The DNA for the CDR3 is TGCAGTGCTAGAGATCAGATCAGCGGGGGGACAGATACGCAGTATTTT.

CDR3 DNA sequence: TGCGCCAGCAGCTTGGATGGAGCTTCGAATTCACCCCTCCACTTT. It is translated as CASSLDGASNSPLHF. V gene TRBV5-1 combines with J gene TRBJ1-6; D is unresolved. The CDR3 loop spans 15 amino acids. Per germline, CDR1 SGHRS and CDR2 YFSETQ. V lost 0 bases, J lost 7 bases, and 11 bases lay in between.

This clonotype was recorded at least ten times. The rearrangement joins TRBV4-1 to TRBJ2-1; possibly TRBD1 for D (8 bases). Trimming took off 4 bases at V and 4 bases at J, with 17 bases between the two ends. The CDR3 sequence is 16 residues long. The germline V gene has CDR1 MGHRA and CDR2 YSYEKL. Here the CDR3 DNA reads TGCGCCAGCAGCCTATACAGGGGGGGCCCTTACAATGAGCAGTTCTTC. Encoded protein: CASSLYRGGPYNEQFF.

This chain joins TRBV4-1 and TRBJ2-7; 8 nucleotides agree with TRBD1. CDR1 and CDR2 from the germline V gene are MGHRA and YSYEKL. The CDR3 length is 15 residues. J was trimmed by 11 bases and V by 4 bases; bases with no gene match: 16. The CDR3 loop is CASSPNAGTGLEKYF. Written as DNA, the CDR3 is TGCGCCAGCAGCCCGAACGCCGGGACAGGCCTTGAGAAGTACTTC.

The chain joins TRBV28 to TRBJ2-1; TRBD2 might be the D (6 bases). This CDR3 is 15 amino acids long. With 3 bases removed from V and 1 base from J, the gap between germline ends came to 10 bases. Germline V gene lookup returns CDR1 MDHEN and CDR2 SYDVKM. CDR3 residues: CASSFFRGSYNEQFF. The DNA of the CDR3 is TGTGCCAGCAGTTTTTTCCGGGGGTCCTACAATGAGCAGTTCTTC.

This clonotype was seen a handful of times. V usage is TRBV7-2 and J usage is TRBJ2-4; D uncertain. The ends were cut back, 0 bases at V and 9 bases at J, with 15 bases in the middle. There are 15 residues in the CDR3. Germline V gene data show CDR1 as SGHTA and CDR2 as FQGNSA. The CDR3 sequence: CASSLAALTRSIQYF. For the CDR3, the DNA is TGTGCCAGCAGCTTAGCGGCCCTTACCCGAAGCATTCAGTACTTC.

This clonotype was seen a few times. V usage is TRBV28 and J usage is TRBJ2-1, with 11 bases matching TRBD2. The CDR3 covers 19 residues. With 2 bases clipped from V and 0 bases from J, the junction kept 9 bases outside the gene matches. The V gene's germline CDR1 is MDHEN and CDR2 SYDVKM. CDR3 in amino acids: CASSLLAGGFQSSYNEQFF. DNA for the CDR3: TGTGCCAGCAGTTTACTAGCGGGGGGCTTCCAAAGCTCCTACAATGAGCAGTTCTTC.

This chain uses TRBV7-2 with TRBJ2-1; D perhaps matches TRBD1 (6 bases). The CDR3 contains 14 residues. Germline assignment: CDR1 SGHTA and CDR2 FQGNSA. V was trimmed by 4 bases and J by 10 bases, leaving 17 bases between them. The CDR3 here is CASSSRQDLQEQFF. Here the CDR3 DNA reads TGTGCCAGCAGCTCCAGACAGGACCTACAAGAGCAGTTCTTC.

V and J are TRBV12-3 or TRBV12-4 and TRBJ2-2; 9 bases map to TRBD2. The CDR3 has 15 residues. Trimming cost V 6 bases and J 3 bases; bases outside gene matches: 5. CDR3 DNA: TGTGCCAGCAGGCGCGGGGGGGCGGACACCGGGGAGCTGTTTTTT. Amino acid sequence: CASRRGGADTGELFF.

This clonotype was seen more than once but under ten times. The CDR3 spells CASSLSGTSTDTQYF. The CDR3 bases are TGTGCCAGCAGCTTATCCGGAACTAGCACAGATACGCAGTATTTT. V gene TRBV7-2 combines with J gene TRBJ2-3; no reliable D call. Germline values: CDR1 SGHTA, CDR2 FQGNSA. This CDR3 has 15 amino acids. V was trimmed by 2 bases and J by 0 bases, leaving 9 bases between them.

This chain uses TRBV28 with TRBJ2-7, with TRBD1 identical over 9 bases. Germline trimming cut 6 bases from V and 6 bases from J; bases unmatched to any gene: 12. Germline V gene sequence: CDR1 MDHEN, CDR2 SYDVKM. The CDR3 loop spans 15 amino acids. CDR3 in amino acids: CASSPTHPDRGEQYF. The CDR3 coding sequence is TGTGCCAGCAGCCCAACTCACCCGGACAGGGGCGAGCAGTACTTC.

The chain couples TRBV20-1 to TRBJ1-2; tentative D call: TRBD1 (6 bases). Germline CDR1 reads DFQATT; CDR2 reads SNEGSKA (reference sequence). Trimming took off 0 bases at V and 4 bases at J, with 15 bases between the two ends. The CDR3 sequence is 15 residues long. CDR3 amino acids: CSARDSKGVLYGYTF. DNA of the CDR3: TGCAGTGCTAGAGATTCGAAGGGGGTCCTCTATGGCTACACCTTC.

Here the CDR3 DNA reads TGTGCCAGCAGTGCCCAAGAGACAGGGGGGAGTGAGCAGTACTTC. The encoded protein is CASSAQETGGSEQYF. The rearrangement links TRBV2 to TRBJ2-7, with TRBD1 matching over 9 bases. The V segment lost 4 bases and the J segment 7 bases; nucleotides outside the gene matches: 11. The CDR3 spans 15 residues. Germline CDR1 reads SNHLY; CDR2 reads FYNNEI.

The V gene is TRBV7-3, the J gene TRBJ1-4; no clear D. CDR1 is SGHTA, CDR2 FQGTGA, per germline. This CDR3 comprises 16 residues. V was shortened by 0 bases and J by 5 bases, with 13 bases between the two germline ends. The CDR3 loop reads CASSLTEGQLNEKLFF. For the CDR3, the DNA is TGTGCCAGCAGCTTAACGGAGGGTCAGCTCAATGAAAAACTGTTTTTT.

In this sample, this clonotype turned up a few times. The V call is TRBV11-2, the J call TRBJ2-4, with TRBD2 matching over 9 bases. The J call may not be correct, given that the DNA end is closer to TRBJ2-7. Germline lookup yields CDR1 SGHAT and CDR2 FQNNGV. The CDR3 runs 15 residues. CDR3 DNA sequence: TGTGCCAGCAGCTCCGCAGCGGGGGGCGGCAACGAGCAGTACTTC. This gives the protein CASSSAAGGGNEQYF.

The gene calls are TRBV25-1 and TRBJ2-5, with 12 bases aligning to TRBD2. Germline lookup yields CDR1 MGHDK and CDR2 SYGVNS. The CDR3 covers 16 residues. J was trimmed by 5 bases and V by 6 bases; bases with no gene match: 10. The CDR3, as DNA: TGTGCCAGCAGAGCTAAGACTAGCGGGGGTAGGGAGACCCAGTACTTC. This encodes CASRAKTSGGRETQYF.

This clonotype was picked up a small number of times. The chain joins TRBV3-1 to TRBJ1-1, with D possibly matching TRBD1 (5 bases). The germline V gene encodes CDR1 LGHDT and CDR2 YNNKEL (reference sequence). The V end was cut by 6 bases, the J end by 1 base, with 15 bases between. The CDR3 has 15 amino acids. CDR3 region: CASSSGGYSNTEAFF. The CDR3 DNA sequence: TGTGCCAGCAGTTCTGGGGGTTACTCGAACACTGAAGCTTTCTTT.